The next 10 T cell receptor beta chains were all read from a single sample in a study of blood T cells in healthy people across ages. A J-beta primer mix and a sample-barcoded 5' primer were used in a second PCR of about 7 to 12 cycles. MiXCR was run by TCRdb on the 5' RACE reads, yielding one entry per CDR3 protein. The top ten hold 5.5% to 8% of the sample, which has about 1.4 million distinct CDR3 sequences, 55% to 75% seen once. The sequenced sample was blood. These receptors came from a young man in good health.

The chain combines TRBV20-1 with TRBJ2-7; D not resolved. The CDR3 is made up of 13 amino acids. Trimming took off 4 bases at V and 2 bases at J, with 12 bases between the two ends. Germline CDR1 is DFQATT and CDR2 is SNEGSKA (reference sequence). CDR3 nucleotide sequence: TGCAGTGCTACCGACGGATATACCTACGAGCAGTACTTC. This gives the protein CSATDGYTYEQYF.

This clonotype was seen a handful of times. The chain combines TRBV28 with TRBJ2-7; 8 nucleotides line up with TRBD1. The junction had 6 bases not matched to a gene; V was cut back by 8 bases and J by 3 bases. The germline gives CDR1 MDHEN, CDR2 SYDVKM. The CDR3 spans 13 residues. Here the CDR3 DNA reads TGTGCCAGCGAGGACAGGGAAAACTACGAGCAGTACTTC. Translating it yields CASEDRENYEQYF.

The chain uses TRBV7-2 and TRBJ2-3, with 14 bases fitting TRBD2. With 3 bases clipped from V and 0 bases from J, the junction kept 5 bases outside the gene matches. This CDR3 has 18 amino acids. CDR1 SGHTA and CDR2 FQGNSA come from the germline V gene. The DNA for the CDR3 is TGTGCCAGCAGCTTGGGACTAGCGGGAGCCCCTAGCACAGATACGCAGTATTTT. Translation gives CASSLGLAGAPSTDTQYF.

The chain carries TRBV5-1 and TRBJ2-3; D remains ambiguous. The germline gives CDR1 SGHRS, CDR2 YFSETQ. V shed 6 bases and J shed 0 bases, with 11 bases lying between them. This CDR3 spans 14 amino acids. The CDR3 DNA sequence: TGCGCCAGCAAGGCTACCACTAGCACAGATACGCAGTATTTT. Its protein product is CASKATTSTDTQYF.

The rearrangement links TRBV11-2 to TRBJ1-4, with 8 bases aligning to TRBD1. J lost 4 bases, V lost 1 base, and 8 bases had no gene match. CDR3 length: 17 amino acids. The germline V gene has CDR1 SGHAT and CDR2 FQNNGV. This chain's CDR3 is CASSLGRAGGINEKLFF. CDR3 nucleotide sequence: TGTGCCAGCAGCTTAGGCCGGGCAGGGGGCATTAATGAAAAACTGTTTTTT.

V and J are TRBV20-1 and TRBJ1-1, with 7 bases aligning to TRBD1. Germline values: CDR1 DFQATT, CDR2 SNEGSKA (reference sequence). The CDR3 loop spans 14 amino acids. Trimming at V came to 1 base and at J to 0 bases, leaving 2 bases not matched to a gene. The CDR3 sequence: CSARAGTVNTEAFF. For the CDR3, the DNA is TGCAGTGCTAGAGCCGGGACAGTGAACACTGAAGCTTTCTTT.

The CDR3 DNA reads as TGCAGTGCTCAAAGAGGCTACGAGCAGTACTTC. Amino acid sequence: CSAQRGYEQYF. The rearrangement uses TRBV20-1 and TRBJ2-7, with no clear D. V was shortened by 5 bases and J by 3 bases, with 8 bases between the two germline ends. Germline V gene lookup returns CDR1 DFQATT and CDR2 SNEGSKA (reference sequence). The CDR3 totals 11 residues.

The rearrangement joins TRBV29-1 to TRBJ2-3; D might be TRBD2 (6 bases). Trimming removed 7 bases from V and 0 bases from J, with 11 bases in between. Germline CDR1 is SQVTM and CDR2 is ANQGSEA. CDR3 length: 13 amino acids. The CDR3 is CSGLSGSTDTQYF. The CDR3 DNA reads TGCAGCGGACTAAGCGGGAGCACAGATACGCAGTATTTT.

CDR3 amino acids: CATSRVTGSPLHF. The CDR3 DNA is TGTGCCACCAGCAGAGTTACAGGGTCACCCCTCCACTTT. V is TRBV15 and J is TRBJ1-6; a weak D match, TRBD1 (6 bases). V lost 1 base to trimming and J lost 10 bases, with 8 bases between them. CDR3 size: 13 residues. Germline V gives CDR1 LNHNV, CDR2 YYDKDF (reference sequence).

The CDR3 is CASSFSRREEKLFF. The CDR3 region has the DNA TGTGCCAGCAGCTTCAGTAGGAGGGAGGAAAAACTGTTTTTT. V is TRBV11-2 and J is TRBJ1-4; no clear D gene. Looked up from germline, CDR1 is SGHAT and CDR2 is FQNNGV. This CDR3 region has 14 residues. V lost 3 bases, J lost 8 bases, and 13 bases lay in between. The variable domain in full, completed from reference TRBV11-2 and TRBJ1-4, reads EAGVAQSPRYKIIEKRQSVAFWCNPISGHATLYWYQQILGQGPKLLIQFQNNGVVDDSQLPKDRFSAERLKGVDSTLKIQPAKLEDSAVYLCASSFSRREEKLFFGSGTQLSVL.